Each of the 3 T cell receptor beta chains below was sequenced from the same sample in a study of blood T cell repertoires in COVID-19. Sequencing was performed with immunoSEQ multiplex PCR; in TCRdb, only in-frame clones are kept and a portion is missing. The data show 25,000 to 30,000 clones, less than 85% seen once. Sequencing was performed on peripheral blood. These receptors originate from a man aged 80 or over with active or convalescent COVID-19.

The rearrangement links TRBV2 to TRBJ2-6; D is possibly TRBD2 (6 bases). Trimming pared 10 bases from V and 0 bases from J, leaving 16 bases between. The CDR3 runs to 16 residues. The germline gives CDR1 SNHLY, CDR2 FYNNEI. The CDR3, as DNA: TGTGCCACCGCGCGGGATCTGAGCTCTGGGGCCAACGTCCTGACTTTC. Amino acid sequence: CATARDLSSGANVLTF. Variable domain in full (rest from reference TRBV2 and TRBJ2-6): EPEVTQTPSHQVTQMGQEVILRCVPISNHLYFYWYRQILGQKVEFLVSFYNNEISEKSEIFDDQFSVERPDGSNFTLKIRSTKLEDSAMYFCATARDLSSGANVLTFGAGSRLTVL.

This sequence joins TRBV12-3 or TRBV12-4 and TRBJ1-6; unclear D gene. The CDR3 contains 13 residues. The V end was cut by 11 bases, the J end by 7 bases, with 15 bases between. The CDR3 loop reads CAGNGELNSPLHF. The DNA of the CDR3 is TGTGCCGGTAACGGGGAGTTGAATTCACCCCTCCACTTT.

V and J are TRBV7-8 and TRBJ1-2; 10 bases line up with TRBD1. The CDR3 runs 13 residues. The V gene's germline CDR1 is SGHVS and CDR2 FQNEAQ. The V segment lost 5 bases and the J segment 7 bases; nucleotides outside the gene matches: 4. CDR3: CASSHGQGVGYTF. The CDR3 region has the DNA TGTGCCAGCAGCCACGGACAGGGGGTTGGCTACACCTTC.